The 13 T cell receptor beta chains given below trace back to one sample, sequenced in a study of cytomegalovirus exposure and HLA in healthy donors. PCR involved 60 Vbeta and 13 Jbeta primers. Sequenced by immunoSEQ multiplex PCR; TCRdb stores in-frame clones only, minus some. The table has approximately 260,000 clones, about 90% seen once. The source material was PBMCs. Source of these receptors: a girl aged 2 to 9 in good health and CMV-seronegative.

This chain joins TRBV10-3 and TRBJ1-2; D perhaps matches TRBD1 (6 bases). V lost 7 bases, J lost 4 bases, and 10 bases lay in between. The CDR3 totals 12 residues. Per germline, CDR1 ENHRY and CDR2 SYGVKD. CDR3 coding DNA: TGTGCCATCACGGGGGGCGGCTATGGCTACACCTTC. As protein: CAITGGGYGYTF.

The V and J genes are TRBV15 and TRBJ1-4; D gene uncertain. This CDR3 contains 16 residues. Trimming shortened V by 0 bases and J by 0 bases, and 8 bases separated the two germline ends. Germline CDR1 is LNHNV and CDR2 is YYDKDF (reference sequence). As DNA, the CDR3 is TGTGCCACCAGCAGAGAGGGAGCGACAACTAATGAAAAACTGTTTTTT. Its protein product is CATSREGATTNEKLFF.

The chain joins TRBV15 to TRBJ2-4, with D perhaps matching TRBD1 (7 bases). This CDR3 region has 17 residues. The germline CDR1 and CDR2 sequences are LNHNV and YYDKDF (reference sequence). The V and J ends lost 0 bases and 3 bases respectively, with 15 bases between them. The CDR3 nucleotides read TGTGCCACCAGCAGAGATAAAGGCGGGGACAGCAAAAACATTCAGTACTTC. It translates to CATSRDKGGDSKNIQYF. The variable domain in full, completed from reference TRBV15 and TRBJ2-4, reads DAMVIQNPRYQVTQFGKPVTLSCSQTLNHNVMYWYQQKSSQAPKLLFHYYDKDFNNEADTPDNFQSRRPNTSFCFLDIRSPGLGDTAMYLCATSRDKGGDSKNIQYFGAGTRLSVL.

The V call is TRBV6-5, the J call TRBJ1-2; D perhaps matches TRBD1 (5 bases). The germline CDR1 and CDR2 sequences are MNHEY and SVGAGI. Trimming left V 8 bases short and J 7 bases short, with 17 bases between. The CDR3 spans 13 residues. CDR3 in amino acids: CASWGGVMAGYTF. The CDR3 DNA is TGTGCCAGCTGGGGGGGTGTGATGGCTGGCTACACCTTC.

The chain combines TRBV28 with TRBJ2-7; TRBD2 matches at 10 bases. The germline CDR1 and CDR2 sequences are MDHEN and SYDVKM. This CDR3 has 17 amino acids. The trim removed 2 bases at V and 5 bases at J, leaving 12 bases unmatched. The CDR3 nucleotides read TGTGCCAGCAGTTTAAAAGCGGGGGGGTTTTATCTGCACGAGCAGTACTTC. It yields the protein CASSLKAGGFYLHEQYF.

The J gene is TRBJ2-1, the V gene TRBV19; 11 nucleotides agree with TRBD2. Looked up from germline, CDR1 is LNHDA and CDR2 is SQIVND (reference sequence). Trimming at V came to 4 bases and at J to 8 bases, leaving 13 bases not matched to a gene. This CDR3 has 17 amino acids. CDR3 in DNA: TGTGCCAGTAGTAAATTAGCGGGGGGGACTTATGGGGATGAGCAGTTCTTC. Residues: CASSKLAGGTYGDEQFF.

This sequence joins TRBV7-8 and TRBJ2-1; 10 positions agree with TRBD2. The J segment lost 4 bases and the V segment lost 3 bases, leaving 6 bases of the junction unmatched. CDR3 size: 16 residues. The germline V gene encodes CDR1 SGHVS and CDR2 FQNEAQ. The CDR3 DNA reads TGTGCCAGCAGCTTTATGGAGCGGGGGGGATACAATGAGCAGTTCTTC. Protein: CASSFMERGGYNEQFF.

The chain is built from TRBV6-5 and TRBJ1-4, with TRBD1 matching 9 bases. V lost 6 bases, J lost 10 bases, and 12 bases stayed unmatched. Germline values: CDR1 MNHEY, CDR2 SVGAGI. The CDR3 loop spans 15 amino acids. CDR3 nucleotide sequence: TGTGCCAGCAGAGACGGACAGGGGATGTCCGGAAAACTGTTTTTT. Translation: CASRDGQGMSGKLFF.

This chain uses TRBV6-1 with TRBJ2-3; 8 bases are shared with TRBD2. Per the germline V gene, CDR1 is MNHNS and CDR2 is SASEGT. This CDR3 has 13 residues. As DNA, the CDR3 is TGTGCAGCGGGGGCAGGGACCACAGATACGCAGTATTTT. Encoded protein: CAAGAGTTDTQYF.

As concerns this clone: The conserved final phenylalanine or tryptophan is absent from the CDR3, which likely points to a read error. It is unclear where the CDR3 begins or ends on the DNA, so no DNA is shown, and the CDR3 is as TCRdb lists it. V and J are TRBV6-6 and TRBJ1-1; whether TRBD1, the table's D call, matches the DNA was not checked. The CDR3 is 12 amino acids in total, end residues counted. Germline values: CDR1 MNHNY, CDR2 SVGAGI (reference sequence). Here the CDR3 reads CASSYSKAVDIR.

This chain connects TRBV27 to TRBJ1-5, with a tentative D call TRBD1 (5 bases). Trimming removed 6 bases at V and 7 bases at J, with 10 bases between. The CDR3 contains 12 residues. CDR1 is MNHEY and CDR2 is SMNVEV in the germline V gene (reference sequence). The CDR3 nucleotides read TGTGCCAGCAGCAGGGTGGGGCAGCCCCAGCATTTT. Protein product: CASSRVGQPQHF.

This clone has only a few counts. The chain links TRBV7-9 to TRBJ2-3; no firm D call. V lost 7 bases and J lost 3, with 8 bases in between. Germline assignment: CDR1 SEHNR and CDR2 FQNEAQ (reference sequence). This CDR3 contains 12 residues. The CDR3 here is CASKRDTDTQYF. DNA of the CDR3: TGTGCCAGCAAACGAGATACAGATACGCAGTATTTT.

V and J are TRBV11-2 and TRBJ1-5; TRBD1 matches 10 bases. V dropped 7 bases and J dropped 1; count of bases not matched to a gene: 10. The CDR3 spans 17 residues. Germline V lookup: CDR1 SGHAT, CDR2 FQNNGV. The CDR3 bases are TGTGCCAGCATCCTCCGACAGGGGGCAGGAAGCAATCAGCCCCAGCATTTT. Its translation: CASILRQGAGSNQPQHF. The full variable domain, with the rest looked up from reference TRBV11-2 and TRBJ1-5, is EAGVAQSPRYKIIEKRQSVAFWCNPISGHATLYWYQQILGQGPKLLIQFQNNGVVDDSQLPKDRFSAERLKGVDSTLKIQPAKLEDSAVYLCASILRQGAGSNQPQHFGDGTRLSIL.